A selection of T cell receptor beta chains follows, all from one sample in a study of control samples from healthy donors and cancer patients. Using immunoSEQ multiplex PCR, the repertoire was profiled, and TCRdb retains in-frame clones only, with some absent. The sample contains about 80,000 clones, about 79% of which appear only once. The sequencing input was PBMCs. Source of these receptors: a man aged 55 to 70 with head and neck cancer. The CDR3 runs from the conserved cysteine through the conserved F or W. The D gene is left open where the match is weak. Part of the rows lack a size; the others show once, few, many or a class for expanded clones.

>few|TRBJ2-5|TRBV23-1|.
CASSQRSRWLETQYF
TGCGCCAGCAGTCAACGCAGCCGCTGGTTAGAGACCCAGTACTTC
>once|TRBJ2-2|TRBV6-1|.
CASSEARVGELFF
TGTGCCAGCAGTGAAGCGCGTGTCGGGGAGCTGTTTTTT
>.|TRBJ2-4|TRBV27|TRBD1
CASSPRGTGAPVANIQYF
TGTGCCAGCAGTCCGCGGGGGACAGGGGCCCCGGTCGCAAACATTCAGTACTTC
>.|TRBJ2-5|TRBV6-2/TRBV6-3|.
CASSFPGYETQYF
TGTGCCAGCAGTTTCCCAGGGTATGAGACCCAGTACTTC
>.|TRBJ1-6|TRBV7-9|TRBD1
CASTQLGTGNSPLHF
TGTGCCAGCACACAACTCGGGACAGGGAATTCACCCCTCCACTTT
>once|TRBJ2-2|TRBV27|.
CASSFPAGPGELFF
TGTGCCAGCAGTTTCCCGGCAGGTCCCGGGGAGCTGTTTTTT
>.|TRBJ1-2|TRBV10-3|.
CAISDDVSGNYGYTF
TGTGCCATCAGTGATGATGTCAGTGGAAACTATGGCTACACCTTC
>.|TRBJ1-4|TRBV2|.
CASIGASNEKLFF
TGTGCCAGCATAGGGGCCTCTAATGAAAAACTGTTTTTT
>.|TRBJ1-3|TRBV19|.
CASSITISGNTIYF
TGTGCCAGTAGTATTACCATCTCTGGAAACACCATATATTTT
>once|TRBJ1-2|TRBV5-1|.
CASSPLSGREGYTF
TGCGCCAGCAGCCCTCTCTCCGGGCGGGAAGGCTACACCTTC
>.|TRBJ2-3|TRBV5-1|TRBD2
CASSLQTSGGADTQYF
TGCGCCAGCAGCCTCCAGACTAGCGGGGGGGCAGATACGCAGTATTTT
>.|TRBJ2-1|TRBV7-8|.
CASSPPEGQYNEQFF
TGTGCCAGCAGCCCCCCCGAGGGGCAGTACAATGAGCAGTTCTTC
>.|TRBJ2-1|TRBV7-6|TRBD2
CASSFTRPGLAGGGPSYNEQFF
TGTGCCAGCAGCTTTACAAGGCCGGGACTAGCGGGAGGGGGGCCTTCCTACAATGAGCAGTTCTTC
>.|TRBJ2-7|TRBV18|.
CASSQNTPGHELVEQYF
TGTGCCAGCTCACAAAATACACCGGGACACGAGTTGGTCGAGCAGTACTTC
>.|TRBJ2-5|TRBV3-1/TRBV3-2|.
CASSQAAGPPGTETQYF
TGTGCCAGCAGCCAAGCCGCGGGGCCCCCAGGGACAGAGACCCAGTACTTC
>.|TRBJ2-7|TRBV19|.
CASGGLAPYEQYF
TGTGCCAGTGGAGGGTTGGCTCCCTACGAGCAGTACTTC
>.|TRBJ2-3|TRBV19|TRBD2
CASSMGLLQADTQYF
TGTGCCAGTAGTATGGGACTACTTCAGGCAGATACGCAGTATTTT
>.|TRBJ2-2|TRBV3-1/TRBV3-2|.
CASSPTLSGGELFF
TGTGCCAGCAGCCCGACCCTAAGTGGCGGGGAGCTGTTTTTT
>few|TRBJ2-7|TRBV15|TRBD1
CATSRPGQGIYEQYF
TGTGCCACCAGCAGACCGGGACAGGGTATTTACGAGCAGTACTTC
>.|TRBJ2-7|TRBV5-1|TRBD1
CASSPDRAPYEQYF
TGCGCCAGCAGCCCCGACAGGGCCCCCTACGAGCAGTACTTC
>.|TRBJ2-1|TRBV5-6|.
CASSLTGQGSYNEQFF
TGTGCCAGCAGCCTGACTGGGCAGGGCTCCTACAATGAGCAGTTCTTC
>.|TRBJ1-1|TRBV6-5|TRBD1
CASSLDRGETEAFF
TGTGCCAGCAGTTTGGACAGGGGTGAAACTGAAGCTTTCTTT
>.|TRBJ2-2|TRBV5-1|.
CASSLGRATGELFF
TGCGCCAGCAGCCTTGGACGGGCGACCGGGGAGCTGTTTTTT
>.|TRBJ1-1|TRBV11-3|.
CASSLAEGSTEAFF
TGTGCCAGCAGCTTAGCTGAGGGGTCCACTGAAGCTTTCTTT
>.|TRBJ1-1|TRBV19|.
CASSHKGDTEAFF
TGTGCCAGTAGCCATAAAGGTGACACTGAAGCTTTCTTT
>.|TRBJ2-3|TRBV6-5|.
CATREGAPDTQYF
TGTGCCACCCGGGAAGGAGCCCCAGATACGCAGTATTTT
>many|TRBJ2-5|TRBV2|TRBD2
CASTGTSQETQYF
TGTGCCAGCACCGGGACTAGCCAAGAGACCCAGTACTTC
>.|TRBJ1-2|TRBV18|TRBD1
CASSGDRGLGYTF
TGTGCCAGCTCCGGGGACAGGGGGCTTGGCTACACCTTC
>.|TRBJ1-6|TRBV3-1/TRBV3-2|.
CASSLRYNSPLHF
TGTGCCAGCAGCCTTCGGTATAATTCACCCCTCCACTTT
>.|TRBJ2-2|TRBV9|.
CASSVDVLDSYFSTGELFF
TGTGCCAGCAGCGTAGACGTACTGGACAGTTATTTTTCCACCGGGGAGCTGTTTTTT
>few|TRBJ1-2|TRBV6-5|.
CASIQGPLQLYGYTF
TGTGCCAGCATCCAAGGCCCTCTTCAACTCTATGGCTACACCTTC
>.|TRBJ2-1|TRBV19|TRBD2
CASSRTSGSVGYNEQFF
TGTGCCAGTAGCCGGACTAGCGGGAGTGTCGGATACAATGAGCAGTTCTTC
>.|TRBJ1-4|TRBV28|.
CASSLIQGNLPTNEKLFF
TGTGCCAGCAGTCTGATACAGGGCAACCTCCCGACTAATGAAAAACTGTTTTTT
>.|TRBJ1-1|TRBV29-1|TRBD1
CSVDWTGITEAFF
TGCAGCGTTGACTGGACAGGTATCACTGAAGCTTTCTTT
>.|TRBJ2-7|TRBV6-5|.
CASSYIWSSYEQYF
TGTGCCAGCAGTTACATTTGGAGCTCCTACGAGCAGTACTTC
>.|TRBJ2-7|TRBV12-3/TRBV12-4|TRBD2
CASRLRENYEQYF
TGTGCCAGTAGACTGCGGGAGAACTACGAGCAGTACTTC
>few|TRBJ1-4|TRBV20-1|.
CSARQYEKLFF
TGCAGTGCTAGACAGTATGAAAAACTGTTTTTT
>.|TRBJ2-1|TRBV11-2|TRBD2
CASSLDSAGGPEQFF
TGTGCCAGCAGCTTAGATTCAGCGGGAGGGCCGGAGCAGTTCTTC
>.|TRBJ1-6|TRBV10-3|TRBD1
CAIRDSYNSPLHF
TGTGCCATCCGGGACAGTTATAATTCACCCCTCCACTTT
>once|TRBJ2-2|TRBV7-6|.
CASSLQGSANTGELFF
TGTGCCAGCAGCTTACAAGGCAGCGCGAACACCGGGGAGCTGTTTTTT
>.|TRBJ2-4|TRBV4-1|.
CASSQDPGVVAKNIQYF
TGCGCCAGCAGCCAAGATCCTGGGGTTGTAGCCAAAAACATTCAGTACTTC
>.|TRBJ2-5|TRBV2|TRBD2
CASSLAGVRETQYF
TGTGCCAGCAGTCTAGCGGGAGTTAGGGAGACCCAGTACTTC
>.|TRBJ2-7|TRBV9|.
CASSVRPSGFREQYF
TGTGCCAGCAGCGTACGACCTTCGGGGTTTCGCGAGCAGTACTTC
>.|TRBJ2-3|TRBV19|.
CASTPLGAGEGTDTQYF
TGTGCCAGTACCCCGCTGGGGGCGGGAGAGGGGACAGATACGCAGTATTTT
>.|TRBJ2-1|TRBV24-1|TRBD2
CATGSGTSGSSYNEQFF
TGTGCCACCGGTTCTGGGACTAGCGGGAGCTCCTACAATGAGCAGTTCTTC
>.|TRBJ1-1|TRBV28|.
CASTPAGRLSAEAFF
TGTGCCAGCACTCCGGCGGGGCGGTTGAGCGCTGAAGCTTTCTTT
>once|TRBJ2-3|TRBV28|.
CASSAQYRKQYF
TGTGCCAGCAGTGCCCAATACAGAAAGCAGTATTTT
>.|TRBJ1-1|TRBV7-2|.
CASSLVWTAGNTEAFF
TGTGCCAGCAGCTTAGTTTGGACTGCTGGGAACACTGAAGCTTTCTTT
>.|TRBJ1-2|TRBV24-1|.
CATSGAGYDYGYTF
TGTGCCACCAGTGGGGCAGGGTATGACTATGGCTACACCTTC
>.|TRBJ1-5|TRBV10-3|TRBD1
CAISGAQGGNQPQHF
TGTGCCATCAGTGGGGCTCAGGGGGGGAATCAGCCCCAGCATTTT
>once|TRBJ2-3|TRBV3-1/TRBV3-2|TRBD2
CASTPIAGVDTQYF
TGTGCCAGCACCCCAATAGCGGGAGTAGATACGCAGTATTTT
>.|TRBJ2-1|TRBV28|.
CASSLIWNEQFF
TGTGCCAGCAGTTTGATTTGGAATGAGCAGTTCTTC
>.|TRBJ2-5|TRBV27|.
CASSLRAVGTVQETQYF
TGTGCCAGCAGTTTACGCGCGGTCGGAACCGTTCAAGAGACCCAGTACTTC
>.|TRBJ2-5|TRBV9|.
CASSVGGGAETQYF
TGTGCCAGCAGCGTAGGTGGGGGGGCAGAGACCCAGTACTTC
>once|TRBJ2-7|TRBV28|TRBD1
CASSFVAGQGYYEQYF
TGTGCCAGCAGTTTTGTCGCGGGACAGGGTTATTACGAGCAGTACTTC
>.|TRBJ1-5|TRBV19|.
CASQEGNQPQHF
TGTGCCAGTCAAGAGGGTAATCAGCCCCAGCATTTT
>.|TRBJ2-5|TRBV5-5|.
CASSSGKGAETQYF
TGTGCCAGCAGTTCGGGCAAGGGTGCAGAGACCCAGTACTTC
>few|TRBJ1-5|TRBV6-6|.
CASSYFNDQPQHF
TGTGCCAGCAGTTACTTCAACGATCAGCCCCAGCATTTT
>.|TRBJ2-1|TRBV2|.
CASSSQGNEQFF
TGTGCCAGCAGTAGCCAGGGCAATGAGCAGTTCTTC